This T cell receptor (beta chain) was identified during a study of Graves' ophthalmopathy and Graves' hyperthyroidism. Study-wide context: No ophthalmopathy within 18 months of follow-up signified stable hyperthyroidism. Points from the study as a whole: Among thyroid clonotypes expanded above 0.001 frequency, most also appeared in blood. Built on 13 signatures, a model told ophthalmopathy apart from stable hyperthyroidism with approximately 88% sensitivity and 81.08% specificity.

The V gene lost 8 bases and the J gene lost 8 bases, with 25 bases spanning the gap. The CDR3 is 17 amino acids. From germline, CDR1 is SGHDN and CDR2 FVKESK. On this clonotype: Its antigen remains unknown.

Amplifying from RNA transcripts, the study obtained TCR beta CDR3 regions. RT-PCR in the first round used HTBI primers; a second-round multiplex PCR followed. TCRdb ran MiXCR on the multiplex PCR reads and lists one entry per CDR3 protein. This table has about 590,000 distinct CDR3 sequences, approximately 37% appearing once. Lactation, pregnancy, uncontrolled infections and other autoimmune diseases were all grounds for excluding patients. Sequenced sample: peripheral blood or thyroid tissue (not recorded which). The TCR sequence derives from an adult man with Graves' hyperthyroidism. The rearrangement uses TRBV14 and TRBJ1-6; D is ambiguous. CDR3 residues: CASSPADHLKMDSPLHF. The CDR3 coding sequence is TGTGCCAGCTCACCTGCCGACCATCTCAAAATGGATTCACCCCTCCACTTT.